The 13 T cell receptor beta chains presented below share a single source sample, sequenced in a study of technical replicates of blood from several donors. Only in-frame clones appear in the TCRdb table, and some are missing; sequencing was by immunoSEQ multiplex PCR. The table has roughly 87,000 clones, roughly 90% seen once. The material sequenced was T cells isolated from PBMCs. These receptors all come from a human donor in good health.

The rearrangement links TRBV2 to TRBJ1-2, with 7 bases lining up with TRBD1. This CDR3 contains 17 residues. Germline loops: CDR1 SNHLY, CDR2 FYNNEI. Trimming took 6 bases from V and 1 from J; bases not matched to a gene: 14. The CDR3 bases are TGTGCCAGCAGCGGAACAGATGGGACAGAATATAACTATGGCTACACCTTC. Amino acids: CASSGTDGTEYNYGYTF.

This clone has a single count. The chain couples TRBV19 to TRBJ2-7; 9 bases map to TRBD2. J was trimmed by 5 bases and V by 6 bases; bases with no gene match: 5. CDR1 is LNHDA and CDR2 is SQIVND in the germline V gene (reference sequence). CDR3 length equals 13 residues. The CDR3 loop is CASSAGTSHEQYF. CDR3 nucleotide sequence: TGTGCCAGTAGCGCCGGGACTAGCCACGAGCAGTACTTC.

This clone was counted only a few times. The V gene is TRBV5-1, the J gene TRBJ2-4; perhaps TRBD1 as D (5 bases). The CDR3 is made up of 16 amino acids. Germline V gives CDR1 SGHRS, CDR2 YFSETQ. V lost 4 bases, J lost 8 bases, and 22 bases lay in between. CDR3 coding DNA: TGCGCCAGCAGCCCGGATATGGACCAAGGGGATTACATTCAGTACTTC. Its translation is CASSPDMDQGDYIQYF.

CDR3 coding DNA: TGCGCCAGCAGCCAAGCGACGGGACTCTACAATGAGCAGTTCTTC. This sequence encodes CASSQATGLYNEQFF. The genes are TRBV4-1 and TRBJ2-1; D is perhaps TRBD2 (6 bases). Germline V gene lookup returns CDR1 MGHRA and CDR2 YSYEKL. The CDR3 consists of 15 residues. Trimming took off 1 base at V and 3 bases at J, with 10 bases between the two ends.

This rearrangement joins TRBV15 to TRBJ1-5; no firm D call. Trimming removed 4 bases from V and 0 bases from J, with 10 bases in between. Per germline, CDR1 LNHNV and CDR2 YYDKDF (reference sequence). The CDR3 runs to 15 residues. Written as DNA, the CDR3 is TGTGCCACCAGCATCGCGCGCTATAGCAATCAGCCCCAGCATTTT. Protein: CATSIARYSNQPQHF.

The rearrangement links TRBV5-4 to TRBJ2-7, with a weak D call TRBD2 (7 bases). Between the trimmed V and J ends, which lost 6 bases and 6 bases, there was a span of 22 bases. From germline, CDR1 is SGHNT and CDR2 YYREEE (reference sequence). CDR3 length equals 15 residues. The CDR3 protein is CASTEKRDIPGEQYF. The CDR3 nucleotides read TGTGCCAGCACAGAGAAGCGGGACATACCCGGCGAGCAGTACTTC. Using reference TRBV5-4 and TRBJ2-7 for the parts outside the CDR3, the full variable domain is ETGVTQSPTHLIKTRGQQVTLRCSSQSGHNTVSWYQQALGQGPQFIFQYYREEENGRGNFPPRFSGLQFPNYSSELNVNALELDDSALYLCASTEKRDIPGEQYFGPGTRLTVT.

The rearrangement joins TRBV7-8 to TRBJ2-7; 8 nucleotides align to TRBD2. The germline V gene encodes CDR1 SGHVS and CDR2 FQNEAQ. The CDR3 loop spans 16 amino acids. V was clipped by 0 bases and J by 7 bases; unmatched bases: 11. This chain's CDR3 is CASSLAESGSFWEQYF. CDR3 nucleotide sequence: TGTGCCAGCAGCTTAGCGGAAAGCGGGAGCTTTTGGGAGCAGTACTTC.

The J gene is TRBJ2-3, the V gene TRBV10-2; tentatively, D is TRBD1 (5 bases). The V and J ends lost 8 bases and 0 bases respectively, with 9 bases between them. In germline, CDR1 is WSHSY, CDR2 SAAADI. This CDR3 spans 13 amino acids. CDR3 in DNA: TGCGCCAGCTCAGGGCAAAGCACAGATACGCAGTATTTT. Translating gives CASSGQSTDTQYF.

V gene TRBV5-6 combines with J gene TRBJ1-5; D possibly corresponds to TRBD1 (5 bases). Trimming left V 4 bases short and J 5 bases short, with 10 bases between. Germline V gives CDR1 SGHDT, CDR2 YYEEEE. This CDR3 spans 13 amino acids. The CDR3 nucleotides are TGTGCCAGCAGCCAATCGGGGGATCAGCCCCAGCATTTT. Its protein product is CASSQSGDQPQHF.

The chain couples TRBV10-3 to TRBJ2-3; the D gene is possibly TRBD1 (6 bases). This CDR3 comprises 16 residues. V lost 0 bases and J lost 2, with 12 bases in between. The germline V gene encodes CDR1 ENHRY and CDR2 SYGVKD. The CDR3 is CAISESSGESTDTQYF. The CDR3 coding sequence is TGTGCCATCAGTGAGTCTTCAGGGGAGTCCACAGATACGCAGTATTTT.

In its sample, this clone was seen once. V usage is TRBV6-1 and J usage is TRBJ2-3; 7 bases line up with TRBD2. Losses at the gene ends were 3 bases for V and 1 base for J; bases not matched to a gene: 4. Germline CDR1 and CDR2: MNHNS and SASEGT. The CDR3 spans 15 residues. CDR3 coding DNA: TGTGCCAGCAGTGAGGGAGGGTTGGGCACAGATACGCAGTATTTT. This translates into CASSEGGLGTDTQYF.

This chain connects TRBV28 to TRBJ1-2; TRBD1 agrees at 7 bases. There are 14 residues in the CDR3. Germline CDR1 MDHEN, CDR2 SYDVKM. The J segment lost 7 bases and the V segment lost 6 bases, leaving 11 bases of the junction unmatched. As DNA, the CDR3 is TGTGCCAGCAGCCTAGACAGGGACGTTGGTGGCTACACCTTC. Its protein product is CASSLDRDVGGYTF.

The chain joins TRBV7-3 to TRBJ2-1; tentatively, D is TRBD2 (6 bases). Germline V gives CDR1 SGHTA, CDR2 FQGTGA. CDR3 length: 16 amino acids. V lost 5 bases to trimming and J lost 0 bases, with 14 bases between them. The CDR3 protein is CASSRRDSRSYNEQFF. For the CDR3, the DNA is TGTGCCAGCAGCCGTAGGGACTCCCGCTCCTACAATGAGCAGTTCTTC.